The rows below give T cell receptor beta chains drawn from one sample of a study of breast tumors, draining lymph nodes, adjacent tissues. A single record per CDR3 protein comes from TCRdb applying MiXCR to the multiplex PCR reads. The repertoire holds about 100,000 distinct CDR3 sequences, with approximately 21% as singletons. Sequencing was done on a sample of axillary lymph node tissue. The receptors derive from a female donor with breast cancer. Some clones in this sample may be carry-over from other donors' samples. Each CDR3 is given with its conserved first and last residue. A D gene is named only where the DNA matches it firmly. Expanded clones are given a class, and other clones once, few, many or no size at all.

D: -; V: TRBV29-1; J: TRBJ1-1; size: -; DNA: TGCAGCGTTGAGGGACACTCAGCCCGGGCTTTCTTT; CDR3: CSVEGHSARAFF
D: -; V: TRBV6-5; J: TRBJ2-7; size: many; DNA: TGTGCCAGCAGTACGCCAGGGGCGAGGGAGCAGTACTTC; CDR3: CASSTPGAREQYF
D: TRBD1; V: TRBV6-5; J: TRBJ1-2; size: many; DNA: TGTGCCAGCAGTTACGGGACAGGGGGCGGCTACACCTTC; CDR3: CASSYGTGGGYTF
D: TRBD1; V: TRBV27; J: TRBJ2-5; size: once; DNA: TGTGCCTGCAGTTTAACAGGACAGGTGGGAACCCAGTACTTC; CDR3: CACSLTGQVGTQYF
D: -; V: TRBV9; J: TRBJ2-1; size: many; DNA: TGTGCCAGCAGCGTAAATTTTGGGGGCAGCGATGAGCAGTTCTTC; CDR3: CASSVNFGGSDEQFF
D: -; V: TRBV30; J: TRBJ2-1; size: many; DNA: TGTGCCTGGGCGAAAGCGGCGGCAATGCAGTTCTTC; CDR3: CAWAKAAAMQFF
D: -; V: TRBV7-9; J: TRBJ1-1; size: -; DNA: TGTGCCAGCAGCTTAGCGCGTGAAGGAAATGCAGCTTTCTTT; CDR3: CASSLAREGNAAFF
D: -; V: TRBV7-9; J: TRBJ1-5; size: many; DNA: TGTGCCAGCAGCAGAGGGGGTAGCAATCAGCCCCAGCATTTT; CDR3: CASSRGGSNQPQHF
D: TRBD2; V: TRBV30; J: TRBJ2-7; size: many; DNA: TGTGCCTGGAGTGTATTTAGCGGGCACAGGAACGAGCAGTACTTC; CDR3: CAWSVFSGHRNEQYF
D: TRBD2; V: TRBV10-1; J: TRBJ2-7; size: many; DNA: TGCGCCAGCAGTTTTGCGGGAGCTGGGGAGCAGTACTTC; CDR3: CASSFAGAGEQYF